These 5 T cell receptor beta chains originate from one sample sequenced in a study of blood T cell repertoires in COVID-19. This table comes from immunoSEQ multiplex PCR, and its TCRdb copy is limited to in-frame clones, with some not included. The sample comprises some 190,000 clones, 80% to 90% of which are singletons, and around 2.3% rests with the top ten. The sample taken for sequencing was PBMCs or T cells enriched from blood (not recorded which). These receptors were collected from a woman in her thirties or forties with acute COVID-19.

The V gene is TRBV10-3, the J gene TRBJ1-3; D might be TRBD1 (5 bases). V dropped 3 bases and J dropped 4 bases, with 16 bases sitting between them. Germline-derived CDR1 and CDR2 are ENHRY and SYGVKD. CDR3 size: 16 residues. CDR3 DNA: TGTGCCATCAGTGACCCATTGGGGGGGACCGGAAACACCATATATTTT. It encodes CAISDPLGGTGNTIYF.

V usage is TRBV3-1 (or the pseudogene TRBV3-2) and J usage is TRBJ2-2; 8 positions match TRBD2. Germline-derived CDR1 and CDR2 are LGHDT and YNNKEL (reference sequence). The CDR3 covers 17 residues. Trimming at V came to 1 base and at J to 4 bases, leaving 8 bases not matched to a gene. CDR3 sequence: CASSQGVGGATTGELFF. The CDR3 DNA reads TGTGCCAGCAGCCAAGGGGTCGGGGGGGCGACCACCGGGGAGCTGTTTTTT.

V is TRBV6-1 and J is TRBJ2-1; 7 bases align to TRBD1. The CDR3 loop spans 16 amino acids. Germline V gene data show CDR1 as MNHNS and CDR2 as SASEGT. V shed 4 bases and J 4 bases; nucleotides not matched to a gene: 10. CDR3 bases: TGTGCCAGCAGTGGGTTTGCGAGGGGGCCTTACAATGAGCAGTTCTTC. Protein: CASSGFARGPYNEQFF.

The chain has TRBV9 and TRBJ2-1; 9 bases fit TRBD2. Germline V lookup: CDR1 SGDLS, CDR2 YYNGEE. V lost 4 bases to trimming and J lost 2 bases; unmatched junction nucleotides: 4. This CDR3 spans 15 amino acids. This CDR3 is CASSYSGSAYNEQFF. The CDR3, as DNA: TGTGCCAGCAGCTATAGCGGGAGCGCCTACAATGAGCAGTTCTTC.

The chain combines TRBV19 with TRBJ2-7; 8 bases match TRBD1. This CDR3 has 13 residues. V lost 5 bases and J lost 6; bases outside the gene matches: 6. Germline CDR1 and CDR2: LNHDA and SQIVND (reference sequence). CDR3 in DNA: TGTGCCAGTAGTCATGGACAGGGTGCCGAGCAGTACTTC. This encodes CASSHGQGAEQYF.